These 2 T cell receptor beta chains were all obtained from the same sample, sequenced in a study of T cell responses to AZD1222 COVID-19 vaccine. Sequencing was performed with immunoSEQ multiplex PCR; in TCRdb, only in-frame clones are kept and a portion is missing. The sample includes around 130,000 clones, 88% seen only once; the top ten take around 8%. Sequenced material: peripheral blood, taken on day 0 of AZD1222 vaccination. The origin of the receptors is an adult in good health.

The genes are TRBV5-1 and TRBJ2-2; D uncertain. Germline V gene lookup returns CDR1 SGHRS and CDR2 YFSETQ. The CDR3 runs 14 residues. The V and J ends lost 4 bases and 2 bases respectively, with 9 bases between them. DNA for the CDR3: TGCGCCAGCAGCCTGACCTCAAACACCGGGGAGCTGTTTTTT. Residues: CASSLTSNTGELFF.

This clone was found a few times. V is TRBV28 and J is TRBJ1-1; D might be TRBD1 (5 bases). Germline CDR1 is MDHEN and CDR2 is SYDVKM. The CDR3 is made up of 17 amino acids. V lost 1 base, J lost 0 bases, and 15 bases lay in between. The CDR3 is CASSLSQGPFMNTEAFF. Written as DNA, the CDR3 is TGTGCCAGCAGTTTATCGCAGGGACCGTTCATGAACACTGAAGCTTTCTTT.